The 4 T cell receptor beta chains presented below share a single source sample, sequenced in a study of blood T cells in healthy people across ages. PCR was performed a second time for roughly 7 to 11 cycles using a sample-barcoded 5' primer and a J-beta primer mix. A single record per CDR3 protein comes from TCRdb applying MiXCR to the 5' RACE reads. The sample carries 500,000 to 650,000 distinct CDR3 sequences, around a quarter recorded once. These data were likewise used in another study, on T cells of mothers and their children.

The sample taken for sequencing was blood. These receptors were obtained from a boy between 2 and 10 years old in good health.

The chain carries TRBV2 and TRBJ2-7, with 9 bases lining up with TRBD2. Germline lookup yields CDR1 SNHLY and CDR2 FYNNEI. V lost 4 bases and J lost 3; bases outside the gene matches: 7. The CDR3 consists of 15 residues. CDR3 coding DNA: TGTGCCAGCAGTGTGCCTAGCGGGATTCACTACGAGCAGTACTTC. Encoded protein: CASSVPSGIHYEQYF. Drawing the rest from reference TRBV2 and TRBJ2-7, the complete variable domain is EPEVTQTPSHQVTQMGQEVILRCVPISNHLYFYWYRQILGQKVEFLVSFYNNEISEKSEIFDDQFSVERPDGSNFTLKIRSTKLEDSAMYFCASSVPSGIHYEQYFGPGTRLTVT.

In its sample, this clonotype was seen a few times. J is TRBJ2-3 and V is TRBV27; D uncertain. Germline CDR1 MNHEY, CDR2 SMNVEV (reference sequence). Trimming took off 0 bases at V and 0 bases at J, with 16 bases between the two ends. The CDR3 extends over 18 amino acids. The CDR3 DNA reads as TGTGCCAGCAGTTTATCATCCTTCATCTTCTCTAGCACAGATACGCAGTATTTT. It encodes CASSLSSFIFSSTDTQYF.

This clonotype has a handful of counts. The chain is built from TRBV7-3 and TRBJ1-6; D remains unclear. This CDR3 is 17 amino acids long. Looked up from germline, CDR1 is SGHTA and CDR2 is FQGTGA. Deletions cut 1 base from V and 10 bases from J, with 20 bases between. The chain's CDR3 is CASSLNGNEVNGSPLHF. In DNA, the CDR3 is TGTGCCAGCAGCTTAAATGGTAACGAAGTCAACGGCTCACCCCTCCACTTT.

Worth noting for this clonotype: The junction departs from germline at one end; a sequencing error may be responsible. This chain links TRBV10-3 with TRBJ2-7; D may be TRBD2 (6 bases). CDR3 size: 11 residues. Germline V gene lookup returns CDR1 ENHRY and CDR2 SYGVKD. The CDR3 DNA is TGTGCCATCAGTGATCGAACTAGCCCTCTCTTC. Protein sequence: CAISDRTSPLF.